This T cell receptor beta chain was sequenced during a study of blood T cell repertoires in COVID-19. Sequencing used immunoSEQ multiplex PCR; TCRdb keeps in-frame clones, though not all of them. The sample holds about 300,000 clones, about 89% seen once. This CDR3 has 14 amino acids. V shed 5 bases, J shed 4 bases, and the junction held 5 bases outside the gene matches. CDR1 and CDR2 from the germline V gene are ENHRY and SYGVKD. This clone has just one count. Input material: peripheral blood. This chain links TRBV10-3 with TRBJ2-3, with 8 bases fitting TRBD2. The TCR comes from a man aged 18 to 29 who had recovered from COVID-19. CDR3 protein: CAISPPGLADTQYF. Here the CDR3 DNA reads TGTGCCATCAGTCCCCCGGGACTAGCAGATACGCAGTATTTT.